These 32 T cell receptor beta chains were all obtained from the same sample, sequenced in a study of blood T cells in healthy people across ages. Combining a sample-barcoded 5' primer with a J-beta primer mix, a second PCR ran for about 7 to 12 cycles. TCRdb reprocessed the 5' RACE reads with MiXCR, giving one entry per CDR3 protein. Altogether 1.4 million or so distinct CDR3 sequences are present, 40% to 45% being singletons, with the ten largest covering about 4.1%. Sequencing was performed on blood. The receptors were gathered from a young woman in good health.

V and J are TRBV6-2 or TRBV6-3 and TRBJ1-2; 10 nucleotides match TRBD1. The CDR3 spans 13 residues. J gave up 7 bases and V 6 bases, and 5 bases lay outside the gene matches. The germline gives CDR1 MNHEY, CDR2 SVGEGT. In DNA, the CDR3 is TGTGCCAGCAGCTCAGGGACAGGGGCTGGCTACACCTTC. Its translation is CASSSGTGAGYTF.

The chain uses TRBV21-1 and TRBJ2-1; no DNA check was done on the table's D call, TRBD2. TRBV21-1 is a pseudogene locus. The CDR3 totals 12 residues. The CDR3 spells CASSEEREEQFF. The CDR3, as DNA: TGTGCCAGCAGCGAAGAAAGGGAGGAGCAGTTCTTC.

The chain employs TRBV7-2 and TRBJ1-2; possible D gene TRBD1, 5 bases. Looked up from germline, CDR1 is SGHTA and CDR2 is FQGNSA. V lost 2 bases and J lost 2, with 15 bases in between. This CDR3 is built from 16 residues. The CDR3 region has the DNA TGTGCCAGCAGCTTAATGTCAGGGTTACAGAACTATGGCTACACCTTC. It yields the protein CASSLMSGLQNYGYTF.

The chain carries TRBV20-1 and TRBJ2-5; TRBD1 matches 10 bases. The CDR3 runs 15 residues. The germline V gene encodes CDR1 DFQATT and CDR2 SNEGSKA (reference sequence). The J segment lost 4 bases and the V segment lost 3 bases, leaving 8 bases of the junction unmatched. CDR3 amino acids: CSASEGTGARETQYF. The CDR3, as DNA: TGCAGTGCTAGTGAGGGGACAGGGGCGAGAGAGACCCAGTACTTC.

This chain connects TRBV28 to TRBJ1-2; D is unclear. The CDR3 has 14 amino acids. In germline, CDR1 is MDHEN, CDR2 SYDVKM. Trimming left V 5 bases short and J 5 bases short, with 15 bases between. The CDR3 nucleotides read TGTGCCAGCAGTCCGTCATTGGGAGAGTATGGCTACACCTTC. This gives the protein CASSPSLGEYGYTF.

As for this clonotype: A junction end diverges from the germline sequence, so it may reflect a read error. This chain uses TRBV9 with TRBJ2-1, with 9 bases aligning to TRBD2. The CDR3 has 15 amino acids. Germline V gene data show CDR1 as SGDLS and CDR2 as YYNGEE. The CDR3: CTSSVVLAGLNEQFF. The CDR3 DNA reads TGTACCAGCAGCGTAGTACTAGCGGGTCTCAATGAGCAGTTCTTC.

J is TRBJ2-3 and V is TRBV9, with TRBD2 identical over 8 bases. The CDR3 extends over 17 amino acids. Per germline, CDR1 SGDLS and CDR2 YYNGEE. The V and J ends lost 4 bases and 4 bases, in that order; junction bases with no gene match: 14. The CDR3 DNA is TGTGCCAGCAGCTTAGCCGGGGGGGGCTATTTTTCAGATACGCAGTATTTT. Translated, it gives CASSLAGGGYFSDTQYF.

This chain links TRBV14 with TRBJ2-1; D is ambiguous. Per the germline V gene, CDR1 is SGHDN and CDR2 is FVKESK. V lost 2 bases, J lost 3 bases, and 8 bases lay in between. The CDR3 is 14 residues long. The CDR3 protein is CASSQTLVYNEQFF. DNA of the CDR3: TGTGCCAGCAGCCAAACACTGGTCTACAATGAGCAGTTCTTC.

This chain joins TRBV6-6 and TRBJ2-1; possibly TRBD1 for D (5 bases). Trimming shortened V by 4 bases and J by 0 bases, and 19 bases separated the two germline ends. Germline CDR1 MNHNY, CDR2 SVGAGI (reference sequence). The CDR3 covers 18 residues. As DNA, the CDR3 is TGTGCCAGCAGTTTATCCGGCGGACACCCGAGCTCCTACAATGAGCAGTTCTTC. Translation gives CASSLSGGHPSSYNEQFF.

J is TRBJ1-1 and V is TRBV20-1, with 7 bases that match TRBD1. Germline trimming cut 3 bases from V and 5 bases from J; bases unmatched to any gene: 9. The CDR3 sequence is 14 residues long. Germline CDR1 and CDR2: DFQATT and SNEGSKA (reference sequence). CDR3 bases: TGCAGTGCTAGGCGAGGGGGCTCGAGGACTGAAGCTTTCTTT. It is translated as CSARRGGSRTEAFF.

CDR3 in DNA: TGCAGCGTGGCGAAGGACAGAACAGATACGCAGTATTTT. It encodes CSVAKDRTDTQYF. The V call is TRBV29-1, the J call TRBJ2-3; D possibly corresponds to TRBD1 (6 bases). CDR3 length: 13 residues. In germline, CDR1 is SQVTM, CDR2 ANQGSEA. Trimming took off 6 bases at V and 3 bases at J, with 13 bases between the two ends.

In this sample, this clonotype turned up a few times. V usage is TRBV6-2 or TRBV6-3 and J usage is TRBJ2-3; D is undetermined. The CDR3 is 14 amino acids. The germline V gene has CDR1 MNHEY and CDR2 SVGEGT. V was shortened by 6 bases and J by 2 bases, with 12 bases between the two germline ends. CDR3 sequence: CASRTGRYTDTQYF. The CDR3, as DNA: TGTGCCAGCAGAACTGGACGGTACACAGATACGCAGTATTTT.

V usage is TRBV7-2 and J usage is TRBJ2-1; D gene uncertain. CDR1 and CDR2 (germline): SGHTA, FQGNSA. V gave up 0 bases and J gave up 6 bases, with 9 bases separating them. The CDR3 has 14 amino acids. CDR3 sequence reads: CASSLAPATNEQFF. CDR3 sequence (DNA): TGTGCCAGCAGCTTAGCTCCGGCCACCAATGAGCAGTTCTTC.

This chain joins TRBV18 and TRBJ1-5, with D perhaps TRBD1 (5 bases). Germline assignment: CDR1 KGHSH and CDR2 LQKENI. Trimming pared 3 bases from V and 0 bases from J, leaving 9 bases between. This CDR3 contains 15 residues. CDR3 region: CASSPGRHSNQPQHF. CDR3 sequence (DNA): TGTGCCAGCTCACCGGGACGGCATAGCAATCAGCCCCAGCATTTT.

This chain uses TRBV12-3 or TRBV12-4 with TRBJ2-2; no clear D. Deletions cut 6 bases from V and 7 bases from J, with 9 bases between. The CDR3 sequence is 12 residues long. The CDR3 loop is CASSVKGGELFF. The CDR3 nucleotides read TGTGCCAGCAGCGTAAAAGGCGGGGAGCTGTTTTTT.

The chain carries TRBV2 and TRBJ2-5, with 9 bases fitting TRBD2. Germline V gene lookup returns CDR1 SNHLY and CDR2 FYNNEI. The V segment lost 9 bases and the J segment 11 bases; nucleotides outside the gene matches: 10. CDR3 size: 12 residues. CDR3 loop: CAREGSGGDQYF. For the CDR3, the DNA is TGTGCCAGGGAGGGTAGCGGGGGAGATCAGTACTTC.

This clonotype was counted a few times. The rearrangement links TRBV28 to TRBJ2-1; TRBD1 is a possible D gene (6 bases). With 2 bases removed from V and 12 bases from J, the gap between germline ends came to 23 bases. Germline CDR1 is MDHEN and CDR2 is SYDVKM. The CDR3 totals 16 residues. For the CDR3, the DNA is TGTGCCAGCAGTTTAACACGGGACATACGATTGTGTGGGCAGTTCTTC. Amino acid sequence: CASSLTRDIRLCGQFF.

This chain uses TRBV7-2 with TRBJ2-7; the D is unclear. Trimming took off 0 bases at V and 4 bases at J, with 19 bases between the two ends. The CDR3 length is 17 residues. The germline CDR1 and CDR2 sequences are SGHTA and FQGNSA. CDR3 sequence reads: CASSLAVTSISPYEQYF. The CDR3 nucleotides read TGTGCCAGCAGCTTAGCAGTGACCTCCATCTCTCCTTACGAGCAGTACTTC.

In its sample, this clonotype was seen a few times. The J gene is TRBJ1-1, the V gene TRBV6-2 or TRBV6-3; D call uncertain. V lost 6 bases and J 11 bases, leaving 19 bases between the germline ends. The germline CDR1 and CDR2 sequences are MNHEY and SVGEGT. The CDR3 runs to 13 residues. CDR3 residues: CASSSLRQRRAFF. For the CDR3, the DNA is TGTGCCAGCAGCTCCTTACGGCAGCGACGGGCTTTCTTT.

V usage is TRBV15 and J usage is TRBJ1-4, with a tentative D call TRBD1 (6 bases). V lost 4 bases to trimming and J lost 8 bases, with 14 bases between them. Looked up from germline, CDR1 is LNHNV and CDR2 is YYDKDF (reference sequence). The CDR3 covers 14 residues. For the CDR3, the DNA is TGTGCCACCAGCACCATACAGGGAGAGGAAAAACTGTTTTTT. This encodes CATSTIQGEEKLFF.

The gene calls are TRBV6-5 and TRBJ1-6; 8 bases map to TRBD1. CDR3 length: 14 residues. V shed 6 bases, J shed 7 bases, and the junction held 5 bases outside the gene matches. CDR1 and CDR2 (germline): MNHEY, SVGAGI. This chain's CDR3 is CASSPGGQNSPLHF. The CDR3 coding sequence is TGTGCCAGCAGCCCAGGGGGCCAAAATTCACCCCTCCACTTT.

This rearrangement joins TRBV24-1 to TRBJ2-1; D not certain. Trimming removed 2 bases from V and 5 bases from J, with 6 bases in between. This CDR3 has 13 residues. The germline gives CDR1 KGHDR, CDR2 SFDVKD. The CDR3: CATSDSNHNEQFF. CDR3 nucleotide sequence: TGTGCCACCAGTGATTCCAATCACAATGAGCAGTTCTTC.

This clonotype was observed a few times. V and J are TRBV4-2 and TRBJ2-7, with 7 bases lining up with TRBD2. There are 15 residues in the CDR3. CDR1 and CDR2 from the germline V gene are LGHNA and YNFKEQ. After removal of 0 bases from V and 2 bases from J, the junction contained 4 bases not matched to a gene. CDR3 in amino acids: CASSQDIRGAYEQYF. As DNA, the CDR3 is TGTGCCAGCAGCCAAGATATCCGGGGGGCCTACGAGCAGTACTTC.

J is TRBJ2-3 and V is TRBV30; D is unclear. In germline, CDR1 is GTSNPN, CDR2 SVGIG (reference sequence). The CDR3 is 12 residues long. V lost 2 bases, J lost 7 bases, and 10 bases lay in between. The CDR3 spells CAWSQGVNTQYF. The CDR3 nucleotides are TGTGCCTGGAGTCAAGGAGTAAATACGCAGTATTTT. Full variable domain (outside the CDR3, taken from reference TRBV30 and TRBJ2-3): SQTIHQWPATLVQPVGSPLSLECTVEGTSNPNLYWYRQAAGRGLQLLFYSVGIGQISSEVPQNLSASRPQDRQFILSSKKLLLSDSGFYLCAWSQGVNTQYFGPGTRLTVL.

The sample holds many counts of this clonotype. The chain combines TRBV18 with TRBJ2-7; possibly TRBD1 or TRBD2 for D (5 bases each). The CDR3 has 14 amino acids. Trimming left V 3 bases short and J 1 base short, with 10 bases between. Germline lookup yields CDR1 KGHSH and CDR2 LQKENI. As DNA, the CDR3 is TGTGCCAGCTCACCGACTTGGGGGTCCTACGAGCAGTACTTC. It specifies CASSPTWGSYEQYF.

V gene TRBV6-2 or TRBV6-3 combines with J gene TRBJ2-4; the match to TRBD1 covers 9 bases. The DNA matches TRBJ2-7 better at its end, which makes the J call doubtful. The germline CDR1 and CDR2 sequences are MNHEY and SVGEGT. This CDR3 is built from 15 residues. The CDR3 sequence is CASSFGQGRSDEQYF. The DNA for the CDR3 is TGTGCCAGCAGTTTCGGACAGGGGAGGTCGGACGAGCAGTACTTC.

The rearrangement uses TRBV5-1 and TRBJ1-5; D gene unclear. V lost 0 bases and J 6 bases, leaving 13 bases between the germline ends. Germline CDR1 and CDR2: SGHRS and YFSETQ. The CDR3 sequence is 15 residues long. CDR3 sequence reads: CASSLDGVYIQPQHF. The DNA for the CDR3 is TGCGCCAGCAGCTTGGACGGAGTATACATTCAGCCCCAGCATTTT.

V gene TRBV6-2 or TRBV6-3 combines with J gene TRBJ2-5; D gene unclear. The CDR3 length is 10 residues. V lost 7 bases, J lost 5 bases, and 5 bases lay in between. Germline-derived CDR1 and CDR2 are MNHEY and SVGEGT. The DNA of the CDR3 is TGTGCCAGCATGAGGGAGACCCAGTACTTC. It translates to CASMRETQYF.

Notes on this clonotype: A clone one base away is much larger, so this may be a read error. J is TRBJ1-2 and V is TRBV12-5; D is uncertain. Germline V CDR1 and CDR2: LGHNT, FRNRAP. This CDR3 comprises 17 residues. With 5 bases removed from V and 3 bases from J, the gap between germline ends came to 22 bases. The CDR3 reads CASGLWTLMRRDYGYTF. CDR3 in DNA: TGTGCTAGTGGTCTTTGGACGCTCATGAGGCGGGACTATGGCTACACCTTC.

The chain couples TRBV20-1 to TRBJ2-3; TRBD1 matches 10 bases. The CDR3 covers 14 residues. V lost 6 bases to trimming and J lost 3 bases; unmatched junction nucleotides: 6. Germline V lookup: CDR1 DFQATT, CDR2 SNEGSKA (reference sequence). The CDR3 loop reads CSAVEGQGTDTQYF. The CDR3 bases are TGCAGTGCCGTAGAGGGACAGGGGACAGATACGCAGTATTTT.

This clonotype has just one count. The J gene is TRBJ2-5, the V gene TRBV12-3 or TRBV12-4; weak D call: TRBD2 (6 bases). Trimming left V 8 bases short and J 5 bases short, with 15 bases between. This CDR3 region has 13 residues. The CDR3 coding sequence is TGTGCCAGCGCCACGGGAGAGGTGGAGACCCAGTACTTC. This translates into CASATGEVETQYF.

This clonotype occurred a few times. V and J are TRBV4-3 and TRBJ1-4, with D perhaps TRBD1 (5 bases). Between the trimmed V and J ends, which lost 0 bases and 7 bases, there was a span of 21 bases. There are 18 residues in the CDR3. Per germline, CDR1 LGHNA and CDR2 YSLEER. CDR3 amino acids: CASSQELDTPLGSEKLFF. For the CDR3, the DNA is TGCGCCAGCAGCCAAGAACTGGACACCCCACTCGGGAGTGAAAAACTGTTTTTT.